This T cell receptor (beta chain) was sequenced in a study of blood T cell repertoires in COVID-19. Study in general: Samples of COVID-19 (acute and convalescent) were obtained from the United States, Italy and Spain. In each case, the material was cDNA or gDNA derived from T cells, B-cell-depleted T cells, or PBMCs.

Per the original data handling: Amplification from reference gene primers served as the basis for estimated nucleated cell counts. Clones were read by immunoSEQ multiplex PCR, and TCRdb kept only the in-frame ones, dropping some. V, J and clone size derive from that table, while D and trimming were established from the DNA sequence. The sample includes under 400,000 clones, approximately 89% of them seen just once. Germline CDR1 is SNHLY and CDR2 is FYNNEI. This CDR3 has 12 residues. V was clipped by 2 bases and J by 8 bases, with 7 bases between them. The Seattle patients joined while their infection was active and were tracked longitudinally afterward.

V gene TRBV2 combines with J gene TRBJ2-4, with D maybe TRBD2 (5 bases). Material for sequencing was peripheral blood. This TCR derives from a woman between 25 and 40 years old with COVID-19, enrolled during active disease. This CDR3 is CASSESADIQYF. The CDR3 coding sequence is TGTGCCAGCAGTGAATCAGCGGACATTCAGTACTTC.